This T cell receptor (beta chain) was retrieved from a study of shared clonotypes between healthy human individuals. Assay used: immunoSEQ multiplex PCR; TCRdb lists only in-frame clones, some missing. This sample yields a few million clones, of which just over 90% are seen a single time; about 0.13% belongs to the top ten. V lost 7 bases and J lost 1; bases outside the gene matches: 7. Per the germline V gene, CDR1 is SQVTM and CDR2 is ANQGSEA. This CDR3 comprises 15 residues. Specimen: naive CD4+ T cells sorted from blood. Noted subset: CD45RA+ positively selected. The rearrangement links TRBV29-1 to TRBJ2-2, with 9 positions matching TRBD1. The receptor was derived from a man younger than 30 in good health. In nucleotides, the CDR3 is TGCAGCGCGGAGCCGGGACAGGGGAACACCGGGGAGCTGTTTTTT. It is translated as CSAEPGQGNTGELFF.